The 23 T cell receptor beta chains presented below share a single source sample, sequenced in a study of T cells after posttransplantation cyclophosphamide. Treatment was busulfan-fludarabine conditioning, a marrow graft, and cyclophosphamide on days +3 and +4. Clones were read by immunoSEQ multiplex PCR, and TCRdb kept only the in-frame ones, dropping some. The sample holds approximately 4,200 clones, approximately 78% seen once. The starting material was PBMCs, obtained after an allogeneic stem cell transplant with post-transplant cyclophosphamide. The receptors come from a female patient aged 50-60 years who received an allogeneic stem cell transplant from a related donor, was CMV-positive, and had no GVHD. Some T cells may be provided by the graft donor.

The V call is TRBV28, the J call TRBJ2-1, with D maybe TRBD1 (6 bases). Between the trimmed V and J ends, which lost 6 bases and 6 bases, there was a span of 15 bases. CDR3 length: 14 amino acids. Germline CDR1 MDHEN, CDR2 SYDVKM. The CDR3 loop reads CASSRNREPNEQFF. In DNA form, the CDR3 reads TGTGCCAGCAGCCGGAACAGGGAGCCCAATGAGCAGTTCTTC.

The rearrangement links TRBV5-1 to TRBJ2-6, with D uncertain. The V gene's germline CDR1 is SGHRS and CDR2 YFSETQ. The germline V and J ends were trimmed by 4 bases and 4 bases, with 15 bases remaining between them. This CDR3 has 16 residues. CDR3 coding DNA: TGCGCCAGCAGCGTAAGTCCGCTCGGGGGGGCCAACGTCCTGACTTTC. This gives the protein CASSVSPLGGANVLTF.

The rearrangement uses TRBV19 and TRBJ2-1, with TRBD2 as a possible D gene (5 bases). Deletions cut 2 bases from V and 0 bases from J, with 11 bases between. CDR1 LNHDA and CDR2 SQIVND come from the germline V gene (reference sequence). CDR3 size: 16 residues. CDR3 bases: TGTGCCAGTAGTATATATGCGGGTAGCTCCTACAATGAGCAGTTCTTC. The encoded protein is CASSIYAGSSYNEQFF. Together with reference TRBV19 and TRBJ2-1, the CDR3 gives the full variable domain: DGGITQSPKYLFRKEGQNVTLSCEQNLNHDAMYWYRQDPGQGLRLIYYSQIVNDFQKGDIAEGYSVSREKKESFPLTVTSAQKNPTAFYLCASSIYAGSSYNEQFFGPGTRLTVL.

This CDR3 is CASSYRWGQNTGELFF. Here the CDR3 DNA reads TGTGCCAGCAGTTACAGGTGGGGCCAGAACACCGGGGAGCTGTTTTTT. The chain carries TRBV6-5 and TRBJ2-2; maybe TRBD1 (5 bases). CDR1 is MNHEY and CDR2 is SVGAGI in the germline V gene. Trimming removed 2 bases from V and 1 base from J, with 11 bases in between. The CDR3 consists of 16 residues.

This clone has only one observation. The rearrangement links TRBV14 to TRBJ2-5; D may be TRBD1 (5 bases). Trimming cost V 1 base and J 4 bases, with 16 bases left between them. The CDR3 runs to 16 residues. The V gene's germline CDR1 is SGHDN and CDR2 FVKESK. The CDR3 protein is CASSQVETVTRETQYF. The CDR3 region has the DNA TGTGCCAGCAGCCAAGTGGAGACAGTCACAAGAGAGACCCAGTACTTC.

The rearrangement joins TRBV19 to TRBJ2-7; 7 bases fit TRBD2. The J segment lost 0 bases and the V segment lost 3 bases, leaving 2 bases of the junction unmatched. This CDR3 has 14 residues. The V gene's germline CDR1 is LNHDA and CDR2 SQIVND (reference sequence). The CDR3 region is CASSIQRDSYEQYF. In DNA form, the CDR3 reads TGTGCCAGTAGTATCCAGCGGGACTCCTACGAGCAGTACTTC.

The chain joins TRBV29-1 to TRBJ2-7; tentative D call: TRBD2 (7 bases). V lost 2 bases and J 4 bases, leaving 18 bases between the germline ends. Per the germline V gene, CDR1 is SQVTM and CDR2 is ANQGSEA. There are 15 residues in the CDR3. The CDR3 sequence: CSVERRGGGIYEQYF. The CDR3 DNA is TGCAGCGTTGAAAGAAGGGGAGGGGGAATATACGAGCAGTACTTC.

This chain joins TRBV2 and TRBJ2-3; possibly TRBD2 for D (5 bases). The CDR3 has 15 residues. Germline assignment: CDR1 SNHLY and CDR2 FYNNEI. V dropped 1 base and J dropped 0 bases, with 8 bases sitting between them. CDR3 sequence reads: CASSEGRVSTDTQYF. The DNA for the CDR3 is TGTGCCAGCAGTGAAGGGCGGGTTAGCACAGATACGCAGTATTTT.

The chain carries TRBV18 and TRBJ1-3; no definite D call. The CDR3 has 16 amino acids. Deletions cut 3 bases from V and 0 bases from J, with 12 bases between. CDR1 is KGHSH, CDR2 LQKENI, per germline. CDR3 bases: TGTGCCAGCTCACCCCAGGCGGGGAACTCTGGAAACACCATATATTTT. Protein sequence: CASSPQAGNSGNTIYF.

The V and J genes are TRBV27 and TRBJ2-4, with TRBD2 identical over 10 bases. The CDR3 totals 20 residues. With V trimmed by 2 bases and J by 0 bases, 13 bases remained unmatched. Germline CDR1 reads MNHEY; CDR2 reads SMNVEV (reference sequence). The CDR3 spells CASSLRPQREGGVAKNIQYF. The CDR3 DNA reads TGTGCCAGCAGTTTACGCCCTCAGCGGGAGGGCGGGGTAGCCAAAAACATTCAGTACTTC.

This clone was observed a few times. The rearrangement links TRBV6-1 to TRBJ2-2, with D maybe TRBD1 (6 bases). CDR1 is MNHNS and CDR2 is SASEGT in the germline V gene. This CDR3 is 15 amino acids long. Between the trimmed V and J ends, which lost 8 bases and 0 bases, there was a span of 13 bases. The DNA of the CDR3 is TGTGCCAGCGATTCCCAGGGGACGAACACCGGGGAGCTGTTTTTT. Protein product: CASDSQGTNTGELFF.

The DNA of the CDR3 is TGTGCCAGCAGTGAATACCGGGTACAAGAGACCCAGTACTTC. Amino acids: CASSEYRVQETQYF. The chain uses TRBV25-1 and TRBJ2-5; D is unresolved. The CDR3 length is 14 residues. The V gene lost 0 bases and the J gene lost 2 bases, with 7 bases spanning the gap. CDR1 and CDR2 from the germline V gene are MGHDK and SYGVNS.

As DNA, the CDR3 is TGTGCCAGCACCGGATCGTTGGGAGGCGAGCAGTACTTC. This translates into CASTGSLGGEQYF. This chain links TRBV5-6 with TRBJ2-7; a weak D match, TRBD2 (6 bases). This CDR3 has 13 amino acids. Looked up from germline, CDR1 is SGHDT and CDR2 is YYEEEE. The germline V and J ends were trimmed by 6 bases and 6 bases, with 16 bases remaining between them.

The V and J genes are TRBV2 and TRBJ1-1; 11 bases line up with TRBD1. Trimming cost V 3 bases and J 5 bases; bases outside gene matches: 5. Germline CDR1 reads SNHLY; CDR2 reads FYNNEI. The length of the CDR3 is 15 residues. Written as DNA, the CDR3 is TGTGCCAGCAGTGAGGACAGGGGGCGCGGTACTGAAGCTTTCTTT. Protein product: CASSEDRGRGTEAFF.

The V call is TRBV15, the J call TRBJ2-7, with 10 bases lining up with TRBD1. The V gene end was trimmed by 1 base and the J gene end by 7 bases; junction bases not matched to a gene: 10. CDR3 size: 16 residues. The germline V gene has CDR1 LNHNV and CDR2 YYDKDF (reference sequence). DNA of the CDR3: TGTGCCACCAGCAGAGGGACAGGGGGTTCGTCTGAAGAGCAGTACTTC. Translation gives CATSRGTGGSSEEQYF.

The rearrangement joins TRBV5-1 to TRBJ1-6, with 9 bases aligning to TRBD1. This CDR3 contains 14 residues. Germline-derived CDR1 and CDR2 are SGHRS and YFSETQ. V trimming: 4 bases; J trimming: 7 bases; junction bases outside the gene matches: 3. DNA for the CDR3: TGCGCCAGCAGCCGGGACAGGGACAATTCACCCCTCCACTTT. It yields the protein CASSRDRDNSPLHF.

The CDR3: CASSIESQRGGNEQFF. The CDR3 nucleotides read TGTGCCAGTAGTATAGAGTCCCAGCGGGGGGGCAATGAGCAGTTCTTC. The chain joins TRBV19 to TRBJ2-1; 10 nucleotides align to TRBD2. Germline V gene data show CDR1 as LNHDA and CDR2 as SQIVND (reference sequence). The length of the CDR3 is 16 residues. With 0 bases clipped from V and 6 bases from J, the junction kept 5 bases outside the gene matches. The entire variable domain, with the rest obtained from reference TRBV19 and TRBJ2-1, is as follows: DGGITQSPKYLFRKEGQNVTLSCEQNLNHDAMYWYRQDPGQGLRLIYYSQIVNDFQKGDIAEGYSVSREKKESFPLTVTSAQKNPTAFYLCASSIESQRGGNEQFFGPGTRLTVL.

This clone was found once. The chain uses TRBV5-1 and TRBJ2-1, with TRBD2 matching over 9 bases. This CDR3 spans 16 amino acids. The germline V gene encodes CDR1 SGHRS and CDR2 YFSETQ. The V and J ends lost 0 bases and 7 bases, in that order; junction bases with no gene match: 8. Written as DNA, the CDR3 is TGCGCCAGCAGCTTGGTAGGAGCGGGGGGTATAAATGAGCAGTTCTTC. This sequence encodes CASSLVGAGGINEQFF.

The V call is TRBV6-4, the J call TRBJ2-1; weak D call: TRBD2 (5 bases). The V and J ends lost 6 bases and 10 bases respectively, with 16 bases between them. Looked up from germline, CDR1 is MRHNA and CDR2 is SNTAGT. The CDR3 consists of 13 residues. CDR3: CASSRERAYEQFF. CDR3 nucleotides: TGTGCCAGCAGCCGAGAGAGGGCTTACGAGCAGTTCTTC.

The chain combines TRBV7-9 with TRBJ2-1; 8 bases are shared with TRBD1. Germline V gene sequence: CDR1 SEHNR, CDR2 FQNEAQ (reference sequence). After removal of 5 bases from V and 5 bases from J, the junction contained 17 bases not matched to a gene. The CDR3 covers 18 residues. CDR3: CASSPRLSRTGYNNEQFF. CDR3 DNA: TGTGCCAGCAGCCCAAGACTCTCCCGGACAGGGTACAACAATGAGCAGTTCTTC.

This chain links TRBV11-3 with TRBJ2-7, with no clear D. Per the germline V gene, CDR1 is SGHNT and CDR2 is YENEEA. V was trimmed by 1 base and J by 5 bases, leaving 9 bases between them. The CDR3 loop spans 13 amino acids. The CDR3 sequence: CASSLAPSDEQYF. The CDR3 coding sequence is TGTGCCAGCAGCTTAGCCCCCTCGGACGAGCAGTACTTC.

The rearrangement uses TRBV7-6 and TRBJ2-3, with unresolved D. Trimming stripped 5 bases from V and 0 bases from J, with 12 bases between. Germline lookup yields CDR1 SGHVS and CDR2 FNYEAQ. The CDR3 has 15 residues. The CDR3 region is CASSILVTSTDTQYF. In nucleotides, the CDR3 is TGTGCCAGCAGCATACTGGTGACTAGCACAGATACGCAGTATTTT.

The chain uses TRBV9 and TRBJ2-2, with D possibly matching TRBD1 (5 bases). The V and J ends lost 0 bases and 0 bases respectively, with 9 bases between them. Germline V lookup: CDR1 SGDLS, CDR2 YYNGEE. CDR3 size: 16 residues. The CDR3 is CASSVDFRANTGELFF. The CDR3 DNA sequence: TGTGCCAGCAGCGTAGACTTCAGGGCGAACACCGGGGAGCTGTTTTTT.